The next 4 T cell receptor beta chains were all read from a single sample in a study of blood T cell repertoires in COVID-19. The repertoire was sequenced with immunoSEQ multiplex PCR; TCRdb's copy has only in-frame clones and lacks some. The table records about 170,000 clones, roughly 80% of them present only once. What was sequenced was PBMCs or T cells enriched from blood (not recorded which). Source of these receptors: a man aged 45-60 years who had recovered from COVID-19.

The chain carries TRBV28 and TRBJ1-4, with D tentatively TRBD1 (6 bases). The CDR3 length is 14 residues. Germline lookup yields CDR1 MDHEN and CDR2 SYDVKM. V was shortened by 8 bases and J by 7 bases, with 17 bases between the two germline ends. The CDR3 DNA reads TGTGCCAGCTGTTACCAGGGGCAGAGTGAAAAACTGTTTTTT. Its translation: CASCYQGQSEKLFF. Complete variable domain (other parts from reference TRBV28 and TRBJ1-4): DVKVTQSSRYLVKRTGEKVFLECVQDMDHENMFWYRQDPGLGLRLIYFSYDVKMKEKGDIPEGYSVSREKKERFSLILESASTNQTSMYLCASCYQGQSEKLFFGSGTQLSVL.

This clone occurred once. This rearrangement joins TRBV27 to TRBJ2-3, with 8 bases matching TRBD1. The J segment lost 6 bases and the V segment lost 3 bases, leaving 2 bases of the junction unmatched. In germline, CDR1 is MNHEY, CDR2 SMNVEV (reference sequence). The CDR3 has 13 residues. CDR3 sequence reads: CASSLGQADTQYF. The CDR3 bases are TGTGCCAGCAGTTTGGGACAGGCGGATACGCAGTATTTT.

With regard to this clone: One junction end does not reproduce the germline sequence, and a read error may be involved. V gene TRBV3-1 (or the pseudogene TRBV3-2) combines with J gene TRBJ1-6; tentatively, D is TRBD1 (5 bases). The CDR3 runs 12 residues. Germline V CDR1 and CDR2: LGHDT, YNNKEL (reference sequence). The CDR3 DNA follows: TGCGCTGCGGGGGGACTCTCATCACCCCTCCACTTT. Translating it yields CAAGGLSSPLHF.

The chain recombines TRBV7-9 with TRBJ2-7, with D possibly being TRBD1 (6 bases). Germline V lookup: CDR1 SEHNR, CDR2 FQNEAQ (reference sequence). The CDR3 totals 14 residues. V lost 4 bases, J lost 1 base, and 11 bases lay in between. The chain's CDR3 is CASSSTTGSYEQYF. CDR3 nucleotide sequence: TGTGCCAGCAGCTCTACAACAGGGTCCTACGAGCAGTACTTC.